The 22 T cell receptor beta chains given below trace back to one sample, sequenced in a study of blood T cell repertoires in COVID-19. Clones were read by immunoSEQ multiplex PCR, and TCRdb kept only the in-frame ones, dropping some. The table has over 250,000 clones, 88% seen once; the top ten hold 0.8%. Sequenced input: peripheral blood. The receptors derive from a woman aged 30 to 39 with acute or convalescent COVID-19.

V usage is TRBV19 and J usage is TRBJ2-7; 7 bases are a match to TRBD1. With 3 bases clipped from V and 2 bases from J, the junction kept 10 bases outside the gene matches. The CDR3 is 16 residues long. Germline V lookup: CDR1 LNHDA, CDR2 SQIVND (reference sequence). CDR3 sequence reads: CASSIRTGEIPYEQYF. In DNA, the CDR3 is TGTGCCAGTAGTATCAGAACAGGGGAGATCCCCTACGAGCAGTACTTC.

This chain joins TRBV9 and TRBJ1-3; the D gene is possibly TRBD1 (6 bases). Germline assignment: CDR1 SGDLS and CDR2 YYNGEE. V was shortened by 0 bases and J by 3 bases, with 7 bases between the two germline ends. The CDR3 is 14 amino acids. This CDR3 is CASSVGTVGNTIYF. The CDR3, as DNA: TGTGCCAGCAGCGTAGGGACAGTTGGAAACACCATATATTTT.

J is TRBJ2-3 and V is TRBV5-4, with 8 bases aligning to TRBD1. This CDR3 contains 15 residues. The V gene's germline CDR1 is SGHNT and CDR2 YYREEE (reference sequence). Trimming at V came to 4 bases and at J to 1 base, leaving 5 bases not matched to a gene. Here the CDR3 DNA reads TGTGCCAGCAGCAAAACGGGACAGGGCACAGATACGCAGTATTTT. Protein sequence: CASSKTGQGTDTQYF.

The chain combines TRBV5-1 with TRBJ1-2, with 8 bases aligning to TRBD1. Germline V gene sequence: CDR1 SGHRS, CDR2 YFSETQ. CDR3 length: 14 amino acids. The junction had 6 bases not matched to a gene; V was cut back by 4 bases and J by 4 bases. The CDR3 reads CASSADRASYGYTF. In nucleotides, the CDR3 is TGCGCCAGCAGCGCGGACAGGGCGAGCTATGGCTACACCTTC. The whole variable domain, filled in from reference TRBV5-1 and TRBJ1-2, reads KAGVTQTPRYLIKTRGQQVTLSCSPISGHRSVSWYQQTPGQGLQFLFEYFSETQRNKGNFPGRFSGRQFSNSRSEMNVSTLELGDSALYLCASSADRASYGYTFGSGTRLTVV.

The chain recombines TRBV7-8 with TRBJ2-7, with TRBD2 matching over 8 bases. The CDR3 spans 15 residues. CDR1 SGHVS and CDR2 FQNEAQ come from the germline V gene. With V trimmed by 5 bases and J by 2 bases, 8 bases remained unmatched. In DNA, the CDR3 is TGTGCCAGCAGCACCGCCGGGACTAGGACCTACGAGCAGTACTTC. Its protein is CASSTAGTRTYEQYF. The full variable domain, completed using reference TRBV7-8 and TRBJ2-7, is GAGVSQSPRYKVAKRGQDVALRCDPISGHVSLFWYQQALGQGPEFLTYFQNEAQLDKSGLPSDRFFAERPEGSVSTLKIQRTQQEDSAVYLCASSTAGTRTYEQYFGPGTRLTVT.

This clone was seen just once. The rearrangement links TRBV3-1 (or the pseudogene TRBV3-2) to TRBJ1-5; D is perhaps TRBD1 (5 bases). The CDR3 has 14 residues. Germline V gene data show CDR1 as LGHDT and CDR2 as YNNKEL (reference sequence). V dropped 1 base and J dropped 9 bases, with 13 bases sitting between them. The CDR3 region is CASSQVPGSGPQHF. The CDR3 nucleotides read TGTGCCAGCAGCCAAGTGCCAGGGTCTGGGCCCCAGCATTTT.

The chain carries TRBV18 and TRBJ1-6; 7 bases are shared with TRBD1. CDR3 length: 16 amino acids. The germline CDR1 and CDR2 sequences are KGHSH and LQKENI. Trimming removed 2 bases from V and 7 bases from J; junction bases left unmatched: 8. In DNA, the CDR3 is TGTGCCAGCTCACCAATGTCGGGACAGCTAAATTCACCCCTCCACTTT. It encodes CASSPMSGQLNSPLHF.

The J gene is TRBJ1-3, the V gene TRBV6-5; 10 bases agree with TRBD1. The CDR3 runs 15 residues. Germline CDR1 MNHEY, CDR2 SVGAGI. The junction had 3 bases not matched to a gene; V was cut back by 5 bases and J by 2 bases. CDR3: CASSRQGATGNTIYF. The CDR3 nucleotides read TGTGCCAGCAGTAGACAGGGGGCGACTGGAAACACCATATATTTT.

The chain combines TRBV29-1 with TRBJ2-7; 8 bases align to TRBD1. The CDR3 is made up of 13 amino acids. CDR1 and CDR2 (germline): SQVTM, ANQGSEA. V lost 5 bases, J lost 5 bases, and 8 bases stayed unmatched. CDR3 loop: CSVPVRGRNEQYF. As DNA, the CDR3 is TGCAGCGTTCCGGTCAGGGGGCGGAACGAGCAGTACTTC.

This clone was found a few times. J is TRBJ1-1 and V is TRBV27; 9 bases line up with TRBD1. The V segment lost 5 bases and the J segment 7 bases; nucleotides outside the gene matches: 8. This CDR3 spans 14 amino acids. The germline V gene has CDR1 MNHEY and CDR2 SMNVEV (reference sequence). DNA for the CDR3: TGTGCCAGCAGTGAGAAAGGGACAGGGTATGAAGCTTTCTTT. This gives the protein CASSEKGTGYEAFF.

This clone has more than one count but fewer than ten. This chain joins TRBV29-1 and TRBJ2-1; possibly TRBD2 for D (6 bases). V was pared by 4 bases and J by 8 bases, with 15 bases between. The CDR3 contains 13 residues. Per germline, CDR1 SQVTM and CDR2 ANQGSEA. The CDR3 sequence: CSVVPGLRDEQFF. The CDR3 DNA is TGCAGCGTTGTCCCGGGACTGAGGGATGAGCAGTTCTTC.

CDR3 in amino acids: CATSRRSGRFSYEQYF. In nucleotides, the CDR3 is TGTGCCACCAGCAGGAGGAGCGGGAGATTTAGTTACGAGCAGTACTTC. This sequence joins TRBV15 and TRBJ2-7, with 8 bases aligning to TRBD2. Trimming at V came to 3 bases and at J to 4 bases, leaving 11 bases not matched to a gene. Germline V lookup: CDR1 LNHNV, CDR2 YYDKDF (reference sequence). There are 16 residues in the CDR3.

Remarks on this clone: The sample holds other DNA sequences that translate to the same CDR3. The chain couples TRBV19 to TRBJ1-3; D might be TRBD1 (6 bases). The CDR3 is 15 residues long. Trimming removed 4 bases at V and 0 bases at J, with 10 bases between. The germline CDR1 and CDR2 sequences are LNHDA and SQIVND (reference sequence). For the CDR3, the DNA is TGTGCCAGTAGTACTACAGGGTCCTCTGGAAACACCATATATTTT. It is translated as CASSTTGSSGNTIYF.

The chain has TRBV24-1 and TRBJ2-1; 9 bases fit TRBD2. Germline V gene lookup returns CDR1 KGHDR and CDR2 SFDVKD. There are 14 residues in the CDR3. The trim removed 3 bases at V and 6 bases at J, leaving 2 bases unmatched. Here the CDR3 DNA reads TGTGCCACCAGTGATCCGGGACTAGCCAATGAGCAGTTCTTC. It codes for CATSDPGLANEQFF.

The V call is TRBV11-2, the J call TRBJ2-7; possibly TRBD1 for D (6 bases). Germline CDR1 SGHAT, CDR2 FQNNGV. The CDR3 is 14 residues long. The ends were cut back, 1 base at V and 6 bases at J, with 13 bases in the middle. The CDR3 DNA reads as TGTGCCAGCAGCTTAGTTGCCAGGGGCGGCGAGCAGTACTTC. Protein product: CASSLVARGGEQYF.

J is TRBJ1-2 and V is TRBV10-1; D is ambiguous. Germline loops: CDR1 WNHNN, CDR2 SYGVQD (reference sequence). This CDR3 comprises 14 residues. Trimming removed 10 bases from V and 8 bases from J, with 23 bases in between. CDR3 sequence: CAIRNYARPLGYTF. In DNA, the CDR3 is TGCGCCATCCGGAACTACGCAAGACCCCTCGGCTACACCTTC.

Regarding this clone: A junction end diverges from the germline sequence, so it may reflect a read error. V gene TRBV13 combines with J gene TRBJ2-7; 7 nucleotides agree with TRBD2. This CDR3 spans 13 amino acids. Germline CDR1 PRHDT, CDR2 FYEKMQ (reference sequence). CDR3 residues: CASSLGLVGEQYF. As DNA, the CDR3 is TGTGCCAGCAGCCTAGGACTAGTCGGCGAGCAGTACTTC.

V gene TRBV11-2 combines with J gene TRBJ2-5, with a possible D match to TRBD2 (6 bases). Germline V lookup: CDR1 SGHAT, CDR2 FQNNGV. CDR3 size: 14 residues. The V end was cut by 5 bases, the J end by 1 base, with 11 bases between. The DNA of the CDR3 is TGTGCCAGCAGCCCCACCGGGGGCCAAGAGACCCAGTACTTC. It yields the protein CASSPTGGQETQYF.

This chain links TRBV29-1 with TRBJ2-1; TRBD2 matches at 10 bases. This CDR3 has 16 residues. Germline values: CDR1 SQVTM, CDR2 ANQGSEA. The CDR3 DNA reads TGCAGTGTGGGGGGTCTAGCGGGAGTTTCCTACAATGAGCAGTTCTTC. Its translation is CSVGGLAGVSYNEQFF.

The chain links TRBV5-1 to TRBJ1-1; TRBD1 might be the D (6 bases). CDR3 size: 15 residues. The V end lost 0 bases, the J end lost 1 base, and 10 bases lay between the germline ends. Germline V gene lookup returns CDR1 SGHRS and CDR2 YFSETQ. The CDR3 sequence is CASSLADRPNTEAFF. The CDR3 DNA is TGCGCCAGCAGCTTGGCGGACAGACCGAACACTGAAGCTTTCTTT.

The V call is TRBV25-1, the J call TRBJ1-1; TRBD1 matches at 7 bases. Losses at the gene ends were 3 bases for V and 9 bases for J; bases not matched to a gene: 4. CDR3 length: 12 amino acids. Germline CDR1 is MGHDK and CDR2 is SYGVNS. For the CDR3, the DNA is TGTGCCAGCAGTGAGAGGGGGCGGAAAGCTTTCTTT. The encoded protein is CASSERGRKAFF.

V and J are TRBV30 and TRBJ2-3, with 12 bases that match TRBD2. Germline CDR1 is GTSNPN and CDR2 is SVGIG (reference sequence). The CDR3 is 18 amino acids. V gave up 2 bases and J gave up 1 base; unmatched junction bases: 10. CDR3 in amino acids: CAWSPPILAGGGTDTQYF. Written as DNA, the CDR3 is TGTGCCTGGAGTCCGCCCATCCTAGCGGGAGGGGGCACAGATACGCAGTATTTT.